This T cell receptor beta chain was identified in a study of T cells in narcolepsy. Overall study results and limits: Reportedly, autoreactive clonotypes were serially detected in patients' blood but not controls'.

The CDR3 sequence is 15 residues long. Between the trimmed V and J ends, which lost 5 bases and 6 bases, there was a span of 16 bases. From germline, CDR1 is MNHEY and CDR2 SVGAGI. The data were produced by immunoSEQ multiplex PCR, yet TCRdb's version contains in-frame clones alone and is incomplete. The sample comprises tens of thousands of clones, approximately 80% of which are singletons, and around 1.1% rests with the top ten. Concerning this clone itself: Its antigen is undetermined.

This TCR was recovered from a human donor in good health. Sequencing was carried out using memory (CD45RA-) CD4+ T cells from blood. This chain connects TRBV6-5 to TRBJ2-2; D might be TRBD1 (5 bases). This CDR3 reads CASSPLGLQAGELFF. The CDR3 DNA is TGTGCCAGCAGTCCCCTGGGGCTCCAAGCCGGGGAGCTGTTTTTT.